This TCR beta chain originates from a study of T-cell memory formation after mild COVID-19. General study findings and limits: Shrinking CD4+ clones resided mostly in CM and EM, and CD8+ ones in EMRA. Whereas later expanders leaned CD4+, clones contracting day 15 to 85 showed a balanced CD4/CD8 makeup. Whether second-wave clones peaking at day 37 were SARS-CoV-2 specific went unconfirmed.

Amplification by 5'RACE using constant-segment primers produced TCR alpha and TCR beta cDNA libraries that carried sample barcodes and UMIs. In TCRdb, the 5' RACE reads were re-called with MiXCR into one record per CDR3 protein. Of under 650,000 distinct CDR3 sequences listed, about a sixth are singletons. Trimming took 1 base from V and 1 from J, leaving 14 bases between them. This CDR3 has 15 amino acids. Germline CDR1 GTSNPN, CDR2 SVGIG (reference sequence). With regard to this clonotype: Its antigen is currently unknown.

The chain recombines TRBV30 with TRBJ2-7; the D gene is possibly TRBD2 (5 bases). Sequences were obtained from PBMCs or a T cell subset sorted from them (not recorded which). The TCR originated in an adult woman who had mild COVID-19 (a few samples of this study predate the infection). Cell type and time point are not known. The CDR3 nucleotides are TGTGCCTGGAGTGAACTAGGACTGGGTTCCTACGAGCAGTACTTC. Translation: CAWSELGLGSYEQYF.